This TCR beta chain was sequenced during a study of identical twins. Unique molecular identifiers were in the cDNA, with template-switch universal primer binding. TCRdb fed the 5' RACE reads into MiXCR, producing one record per CDR3 protein. The sample yields hundreds of thousands of distinct CDR3 sequences, more than 20% seen once. This CDR3 is built from 18 residues. Per germline, CDR1 DFQATT and CDR2 SNEGSKA (reference sequence). The ends lost 3 bases at V and 5 bases at J; junction bases unmatched: 16. These data were also filed under a second study, of T cells expressing NK-cell markers. According to that study: Seven of the eight sequenced donors were classified as HCMV-seropositive, and one was classified as seronegative.

The V gene is TRBV20-1, the J gene TRBJ2-2, with TRBD2 identical over 9 bases. The TCR comes from a woman between 18 and 29 years old in good health. The sample taken for sequencing was CD4+ T cells sorted from blood. The CDR3 region is CSASGPSGTSGRTGELFF. DNA for the CDR3: TGCAGTGCTAGTGGGCCTAGCGGGACCTCGGGGAGGACCGGGGAGCTGTTTTTT.